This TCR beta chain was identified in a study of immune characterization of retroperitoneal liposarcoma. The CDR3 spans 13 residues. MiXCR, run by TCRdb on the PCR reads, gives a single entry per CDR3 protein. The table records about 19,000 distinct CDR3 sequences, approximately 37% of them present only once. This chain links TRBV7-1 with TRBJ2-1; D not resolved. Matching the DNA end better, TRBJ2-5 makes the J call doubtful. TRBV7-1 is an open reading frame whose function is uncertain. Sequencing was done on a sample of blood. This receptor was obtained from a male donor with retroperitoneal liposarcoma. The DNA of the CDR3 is TGTGCCAGCAGCCAGAGAGAGCAAGAGACCCAGTACTTC. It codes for CASSQREQETQYF.